Following are 4 T cell receptor beta chains from one sample sequenced in a study of STAT3 mutations in large granular lymphocyte leukemia. Study-level points and caveats: In T-cell large granular lymphocyte leukemia, about half of patients showed multiple immunodominant subclonotypes.

Profiled with immunoSEQ multiplex PCR; TCRdb holds only in-frame clones, not every one. This table holds approximately 29,000 clones, 86% found once. No cognate antigen is known for these TCRs. Sequencing input: peripheral blood mononuclear cells. The receptors come from a man aged 55 to 70 with T-cell large granular lymphocyte leukemia. Some clones in this sample may be carry-over from other donors' samples.

This sequence joins TRBV11-3 and TRBJ2-5, with D possibly TRBD2 on 6 matching bases. The V end was cut by 1 base, the J end by 9 bases, with 15 bases between. The CDR3 totals 14 residues. Looked up from germline, CDR1 is SGHNT and CDR2 is YENEEA. CDR3 bases: TGTGCCAGCAGCTTAGGGGGGGAAGGGGCGTCCCAGTACTTC. It encodes CASSLGGEGASQYF.

The chain is built from TRBV11-3 and TRBJ2-3; 9 positions agree with TRBD1. V lost 1 base and J lost 4; bases outside the gene matches: 3. The CDR3 contains 15 residues. Germline V gene data show CDR1 as SGHNT and CDR2 as YENEEA. The CDR3 loop is CASSLAGQGADTQYF. The CDR3 nucleotides read TGTGCCAGCAGCTTAGCGGGACAGGGCGCAGATACGCAGTATTTT.

The chain links TRBV7-3 to TRBJ2-7; TRBD2 matches 10 bases. Per the germline V gene, CDR1 is SGHTA and CDR2 is FQGTGA. V was clipped by 5 bases and J by 5 bases; unmatched bases: 9. The length of the CDR3 is 15 residues. The CDR3 bases are TGTGCCAGCAGCCCCTGGGGACTAGCGAGGAACGAGCAGTACTTC. This codes for CASSPWGLARNEQYF. Combining the CDR3 with reference TRBV7-3 and TRBJ2-7 gives the whole variable domain GAGVSQTPSNKVTEKGKYVELRCDPISGHTALYWYRQSLGQGPEFLIYFQGTGAADDSGLPNDRFFAVRPEGSVSTLKIQRTERGDSAVYLCASSPWGLARNEQYFGPGTRLTVT.

The chain uses TRBV19 and TRBJ2-7; the D is unclear. The germline V gene has CDR1 LNHDA and CDR2 SQIVND (reference sequence). The CDR3 runs to 11 residues. The germline V and J ends were trimmed by 5 bases and 6 bases, with 8 bases remaining between them. The CDR3 here is CASSFRGEQYF. The CDR3 DNA reads TGTGCCAGTAGTTTTCGAGGCGAGCAGTACTTC.